This is a list of T cell receptor beta chains from one sample in a study of blood T cell repertoires in COVID-19. Using immunoSEQ multiplex PCR, the repertoire was profiled, and TCRdb retains in-frame clones only, with some absent. The table shows roughly 290,000 clones, with over 75% occurring only once. Sequenced sample: peripheral blood. All receptors come from a woman aged 55-75 years with acute or convalescent COVID-19. Both conserved end residues are part of each CDR3. The order of the fields is J gene, clone size, D gene, V gene, CDR3 DNA, CDR3 protein. The D gene is left open where the match is weak. Clone sizes are given selectively: once, few, many, or a class where the clone is expanded.

j_call: TRBJ1-1; clone_size: -; d_call: -; v_call: TRBV10-3; cdr3_nt: TGTGCCATCAGTGAGCCGGGACTCCGGGGGACAGCTTTCTTT; cdr3_aa: CAISEPGLRGTAFF
j_call: TRBJ2-1; clone_size: -; d_call: -; v_call: TRBV12-3/TRBV12-4; cdr3_nt: TGTGCCAGCAGGGACAGTCATACCAATGAGCAGTTCTTC; cdr3_aa: CASRDSHTNEQFF
j_call: TRBJ2-7; clone_size: -; d_call: -; v_call: TRBV18; cdr3_nt: TGTGCCAGCTCACCATCCAGTCCCAAGTTTTACGAGCAGTACTTC; cdr3_aa: CASSPSSPKFYEQYF
j_call: TRBJ2-7; clone_size: -; d_call: -; v_call: TRBV5-8; cdr3_nt: TGTGCCAGCAGCTTGGCCGCGCTCGCTCGGGGTTCCTACGAGCAGTACTTC; cdr3_aa: CASSLAALARGSYEQYF
j_call: TRBJ2-3; clone_size: -; d_call: -; v_call: TRBV7-9; cdr3_nt: TGTGCCAGCAGCCGGGACACTTCAGATACGCAGTATTTT; cdr3_aa: CASSRDTSDTQYF
j_call: TRBJ2-7; clone_size: -; d_call: TRBD2; v_call: TRBV6-2/TRBV6-3; cdr3_nt: TGTGCCAGCAGTTATCCGGGACTAGCGGGAGGTATCTCCTACGAGCAGTACTTC; cdr3_aa: CASSYPGLAGGISYEQYF
j_call: TRBJ1-4; clone_size: -; d_call: -; v_call: TRBV7-2; cdr3_nt: TGTGCCAGCAGCTGGGGGCGTGGGGAAAAACTGTTTTTT; cdr3_aa: CASSWGRGEKLFF
j_call: TRBJ1-1; clone_size: few; d_call: TRBD1; v_call: TRBV7-9; cdr3_nt: TGTGCCAGCAGCTTATCAGGACAGGGGGGGACTGAAGCTTTCTTT; cdr3_aa: CASSLSGQGGTEAFF
j_call: TRBJ2-7; clone_size: -; d_call: -; v_call: TRBV11-1; cdr3_nt: TGTGCCAGCAGCTTGTATTACTCCTACGAGCAGTACTTC; cdr3_aa: CASSLYYSYEQYF
j_call: TRBJ2-7; clone_size: -; d_call: -; v_call: TRBV11-2; cdr3_nt: TGTGCCAGCAGCTTAGATGGAGGGTTCGTCGTCGAGCAGTACTTC; cdr3_aa: CASSLDGGFVVEQYF
j_call: TRBJ2-1; clone_size: -; d_call: TRBD2; v_call: TRBV7-9; cdr3_nt: TGTGCCGGATTCTCTAGCGGGGGGCCATCGAGCTCCTACAATGAGCAGTTCTTC; cdr3_aa: CAGFSSGGPSSSYNEQFF
j_call: TRBJ1-1; clone_size: once; d_call: -; v_call: TRBV7-9; cdr3_nt: TGTGCCAGCAGTTCCCAGGGGAACACTGAAGCTTTCTTT; cdr3_aa: CASSSQGNTEAFF
j_call: TRBJ2-5; clone_size: -; d_call: -; v_call: TRBV7-6; cdr3_nt: TGTGCCAGCAGCTTAGAAGCGGAGGGCCAAGAGACCCAGTACTTC; cdr3_aa: CASSLEAEGQETQYF
j_call: TRBJ1-3; clone_size: -; d_call: -; v_call: TRBV15; cdr3_nt: TGTGCCACCAGCAGATGGGACTCGAGCTCTGGAAACACCATATATTTT; cdr3_aa: CATSRWDSSSGNTIYF
j_call: TRBJ2-7; clone_size: -; d_call: -; v_call: TRBV6-2/TRBV6-3; cdr3_nt: TGTGCCAGCAGTGCAGCGGATCTCTACGAGCAGTACTTC; cdr3_aa: CASSAADLYEQYF
j_call: TRBJ1-6; clone_size: -; d_call: TRBD1; v_call: TRBV13; cdr3_nt: TGTGCCAGCAGCTTAGGGACAGGGCGACCTTCTTCACCCCTCCACTTT; cdr3_aa: CASSLGTGRPSSPLHF
j_call: TRBJ2-7; clone_size: -; d_call: TRBD2; v_call: TRBV7-6; cdr3_nt: TGTGCCAGCAGCGAAACTAGCGGGGAAGTGGGCGAGCAGTACTTC; cdr3_aa: CASSETSGEVGEQYF
j_call: TRBJ1-5; clone_size: -; d_call: -; v_call: TRBV4-1; cdr3_nt: TGCGCCAGCAGCCAAGGGCAGGGCAATCAGCCCCAGCATTTT; cdr3_aa: CASSQGQGNQPQHF
j_call: TRBJ1-1; clone_size: -; d_call: -; v_call: TRBV12-3/TRBV12-4; cdr3_nt: TGTGCCAGCAGTTTAGGGTACAGCACTGAAGCTTTCTTT; cdr3_aa: CASSLGYSTEAFF
j_call: TRBJ2-4; clone_size: -; d_call: -; v_call: TRBV12-3/TRBV12-4; cdr3_nt: TGTGCCAGCAGTTATAGTCCTGGCATTCAGTACTTC; cdr3_aa: CASSYSPGIQYF
j_call: TRBJ1-1; clone_size: -; d_call: -; v_call: TRBV7-2; cdr3_nt: TGTGCCAGCAGCCCTTACACTGAAGCTTTCTTT; cdr3_aa: CASSPYTEAFF
j_call: TRBJ2-1; clone_size: -; d_call: -; v_call: TRBV4-1; cdr3_nt: TGCGCCAGCAGCCAAGAACAGTACTCCTACAATGAGCAGTTCTTC; cdr3_aa: CASSQEQYSYNEQFF
j_call: TRBJ1-1; clone_size: -; d_call: TRBD1; v_call: TRBV5-1; cdr3_nt: TGCGCCAGCAGCCCCCAACCGGGACAGGGGATGAACACTGAAGCTTTCTTT; cdr3_aa: CASSPQPGQGMNTEAFF